This entry lists 19 T cell receptor beta chains sequenced from one sample in a study of CD8 T cells in Susac syndrome. cDNA came from about 0.5 to 1 ug RNA primed by random hexamers. MiXCR was run by TCRdb on the immunoSEQ multiplex PCR reads, yielding one entry per CDR3 protein. The table lists about 120,000 distinct CDR3 sequences, 85% to 95% of them singletons. Sequenced input: CD4+ T cells from PBMCs. The source of these receptors is a human donor in good health.

The V and J genes are TRBV6-2 or TRBV6-3 and TRBJ2-2, with TRBD1 matching over 7 bases. Germline-derived CDR1 and CDR2 are MNHEY and SVGEGT. With V trimmed by 4 bases and J by 1 base, 3 bases remained unmatched. The length of the CDR3 is 15 residues. The CDR3 coding sequence is TGTGCCAGCAGTTCCCGGACAGGGAACACCGGGGAGCTGTTTTTT. The encoded protein is CASSSRTGNTGELFF.

The chain is built from TRBV6-2 or TRBV6-3 and TRBJ1-1; D is unclear. Germline V gene lookup returns CDR1 MNHEY and CDR2 SVGEGT. Trimming cost V 2 bases and J 5 bases, with 18 bases left between them. The CDR3 consists of 16 residues. This CDR3 is CASSYLRSGLSTEAFF. The CDR3 DNA follows: TGTGCCAGCAGTTACCTACGATCGGGGTTAAGTACTGAAGCTTTCTTT.

The chain uses TRBV29-1 and TRBJ1-2, with 7 bases identical to TRBD1. Germline-derived CDR1 and CDR2 are SQVTM and ANQGSEA. CDR3 length: 16 amino acids. The V and J ends lost 6 bases and 1 base, in that order; junction bases with no gene match: 14. The CDR3 spells CSVRITGTANNYGYTF. CDR3 in DNA: TGCAGCGTCCGAATAACCGGGACAGCAAATAACTATGGCTACACCTTC. Based on the CDR3 plus reference TRBV29-1 and TRBJ1-2, the full variable domain is SAVISQKPSRDICQRGTSLTIQCQVDSQVTMMFWYRQQPGQSLTLIATANQGSEATYESGFVIDKFPISRPNLTFSTLTVSNMSPEDSSIYLCSVRITGTANNYGYTFGSGTRLTVV.

A single count supports this clonotype. CDR3 sequence (DNA): TGCAGCGGAATAGGACAGGGCATGGCCGAGCAGTACTTC. Its translation: CSGIGQGMAEQYF. This rearrangement joins TRBV29-1 to TRBJ2-7, with TRBD1 matching 8 bases. Per the germline V gene, CDR1 is SQVTM and CDR2 is ANQGSEA. Trimming at V came to 7 bases and at J to 6 bases, leaving 11 bases not matched to a gene. There are 13 residues in the CDR3.

The chain links TRBV15 to TRBJ2-1; 9 nucleotides agree with TRBD2. The V and J ends lost 4 bases and 2 bases, in that order; junction bases with no gene match: 6. CDR3 length equals 16 residues. CDR1 and CDR2 from the germline V gene are LNHNV and YYDKDF (reference sequence). CDR3 DNA: TGTGCCACCAGCACCCTAGCGGGGAAGACCTACAATGAGCAGTTCTTC. It is translated as CATSTLAGKTYNEQFF.

The chain joins TRBV7-6 to TRBJ1-5, with a possible D match to TRBD1 (5 bases). This CDR3 contains 15 residues. From germline, CDR1 is SGHVS and CDR2 FNYEAQ. V was pared by 0 bases and J by 6 bases, with 12 bases between. The CDR3 region is CASSLADQTVQPQHF. In DNA form, the CDR3 reads TGTGCCAGCAGCTTAGCAGACCAGACAGTTCAGCCCCAGCATTTT.

V usage is TRBV3-1 and J usage is TRBJ2-3; the D is unclear. The CDR3 has 14 amino acids. Germline V gene data show CDR1 as LGHDT and CDR2 as YNNKEL (reference sequence). Trimming shortened V by 1 base and J by 6 bases, and 11 bases separated the two germline ends. The CDR3 nucleotides read TGTGCCAGCAGCCAAGGTCGGAACGCGGATACGCAGTATTTT. As protein: CASSQGRNADTQYF.

This clonotype appeared once. The chain is built from TRBV5-5 and TRBJ1-2; 11 positions agree with TRBD1. CDR1 is SGHKS and CDR2 is YYEKEE in the germline V gene (reference sequence). V lost 3 bases, J lost 8 bases, and 6 bases stayed unmatched. The CDR3 runs to 14 residues. The CDR3 region is CASSWGDRGRGYTF. Here the CDR3 DNA reads TGTGCCAGCAGCTGGGGGGACAGGGGGAGAGGCTACACCTTC.

The chain carries TRBV7-2 and TRBJ1-5; 9 positions match TRBD1. Germline V gene data show CDR1 as SGHTA and CDR2 as FQGNSA. V was pared by 5 bases and J by 2 bases, with 4 bases of the junction left unmatched. This CDR3 spans 15 amino acids. CDR3 region: CASSEDRGGNQPQHF. CDR3 DNA: TGTGCCAGCAGCGAGGACAGGGGAGGCAATCAGCCCCAGCATTTT.

This chain uses TRBV7-9 with TRBJ1-2, with 7 bases lining up with TRBD1. The CDR3 length is 15 residues. V shed 4 bases, J shed 2 bases, and the junction held 7 bases outside the gene matches. Per germline, CDR1 SEHNR and CDR2 FQNEAQ (reference sequence). The CDR3 region is CASSWDSLQNYGYTF. CDR3 DNA sequence: TGTGCCAGCAGCTGGGACAGCCTACAGAACTATGGCTACACCTTC.

A note on this clonotype: One end of the junction fails to match germline, which may point to a read error. The chain recombines TRBV6-5 with TRBJ2-1, with TRBD2 as a possible D gene (6 bases). The CDR3 runs to 14 residues. Germline assignment: CDR1 MNHEY and CDR2 SVGAGI. The CDR3 spells CASNYGGPQNEQFF. CDR3 DNA sequence: TGTGCCAGCAATTACGGAGGGCCGCAAAATGAGCAGTTCTTC.

V and J are TRBV18 and TRBJ2-7; no firm D call. Trimming removed 1 base from V and 5 bases from J, with 3 bases in between. Germline values: CDR1 KGHSH, CDR2 LQKENI. CDR3 size: 11 residues. The CDR3: CASSPLDEQYF. DNA for the CDR3: TGTGCCAGCTCACCACTGGACGAGCAGTACTTC.

The chain joins TRBV12-3 or TRBV12-4 to TRBJ1-2; D ambiguous. Trimming took off 6 bases at V and 4 bases at J, with 21 bases between the two ends. This CDR3 is built from 16 residues. The CDR3 nucleotides are TGTGCCAGCAGAGAGGAGACCGCAAGCCGTTTCTATGGCTACACCTTC. Protein: CASREETASRFYGYTF.

Concerning this clonotype: One end of the junction varies from germline; a read error may be responsible. The V call is TRBV10-3, the J call TRBJ2-2, with D possibly TRBD1 on 6 matching bases. Germline V CDR1 and CDR2: ENHRY, SYGVKD. The CDR3 consists of 13 residues. The CDR3 loop reads CAISDRGTEELFF. The DNA for the CDR3 is TGTGCCATCAGTGACAGGGGCACCGAGGAGCTGTTTTTT.

This chain connects TRBV25-1 to TRBJ1-5; 10 bases agree with TRBD1. The germline gives CDR1 MGHDK, CDR2 SYGVNS. With V trimmed by 2 bases and J by 5 bases, 3 bases remained unmatched. There are 15 residues in the CDR3. CDR3 sequence reads: CASSEDRGPDQPQHF. In nucleotides, the CDR3 is TGTGCCAGCAGTGAAGACAGGGGGCCCGATCAGCCCCAGCATTTT.

This chain joins TRBV6-5 and TRBJ2-1, with 13 bases lining up with TRBD2. CDR3 length equals 21 residues. V was clipped by 3 bases and J by 0 bases; unmatched bases: 14. Germline V CDR1 and CDR2: MNHEY, SVGAGI. The CDR3 is CASSYRHPPGLAGSSYNEQFF. The CDR3 nucleotides read TGTGCCAGCAGTTATCGACACCCTCCGGGACTAGCGGGAAGCTCCTACAATGAGCAGTTCTTC.

This rearrangement joins TRBV7-9 to TRBJ2-7; TRBD1 matches at 8 bases. Losses at the gene ends were 5 bases for V and 0 bases for J; bases not matched to a gene: 6. Per germline, CDR1 SEHNR and CDR2 FQNEAQ (reference sequence). This CDR3 region has 15 residues. The CDR3 nucleotides read TGTGCCAGCAGCCCCCGGGACAGGTTCTCCTACGAGCAGTACTTC. Protein sequence: CASSPRDRFSYEQYF.

The rearrangement links TRBV7-8 to TRBJ2-2; TRBD1 matches at 8 bases. CDR3 size: 12 residues. Germline V lookup: CDR1 SGHVS, CDR2 FQNEAQ. With 7 bases clipped from V and 9 bases from J, the junction kept 4 bases outside the gene matches. This CDR3 reads CASTTGGRELFF. The CDR3 DNA follows: TGTGCCAGCACCACAGGGGGTAGGGAGCTGTTTTTT.

The V and J genes are TRBV5-1 and TRBJ1-6; unclear D gene. This CDR3 spans 14 amino acids. V gave up 1 base and J gave up 5 bases, with 7 bases separating them. Germline loops: CDR1 SGHRS, CDR2 YFSETQ. The CDR3: CASSLTANNSPLHF. DNA for the CDR3: TGCGCCAGCAGCTTGACAGCTAATAATTCACCCCTCCACTTT.